This T cell receptor beta chain was obtained from a study of blood T cells in healthy people across ages. Overall study findings and caveats: Strong correlation was found linking TCR beta diversity to naive T cell percentage.

Each sample yielded at least 5 micrograms of PBMC total RNA. Concerning this clonotype itself: Its specificity is unknown.

The CDR3 covers 13 residues. Trimming removed 7 bases at V and 9 bases at J, with 16 bases between. Germline V gene lookup returns CDR1 MDHEN and CDR2 SYDVKM. A second PCR of 7 to 11 cycles used a sample-barcoded 5' primer and a J-beta primer mix. CDR3-containing paired-end reads numbered at least 2.5 million in each sample. TCRdb passed the 5' RACE reads through MiXCR, listing each CDR3 protein once. This sample has hundreds of thousands of distinct CDR3 sequences; about 45% occur once, and the top ten carry around 23%. The V and J genes are TRBV28 and TRBJ2-1; the D call may be TRBD1 or TRBD2 (5 bases each). This TCR came from a man at least 80 years old in good health. The sample comprised blood. Written as DNA, the CDR3 is TGTGCCAGCATCACAATGGGGACGTTTGAGCAGTTCTTC. This gives the protein CASITMGTFEQFF.